This passage covers 28 T cell receptor beta chains from one sample sequenced in a study of tumor and adjacent non-tumor tissue in lung cancer. The template was RNA from unsorted bulk tissue. A modified ARM-PCR protocol with three rounds of nested PCR amplified TCRbeta. Using its own MiXCR run on the multiplex PCR reads, TCRdb lists one record per CDR3 protein. The sample lists some 200,000 distinct CDR3 sequences, 71% occurring once. The specimen was lung tumor tissue. The source of these receptors is a man aged 60 to 75 with non-small cell lung cancer.

In its sample, this clonotype was seen many times. V usage is TRBV4-1 and J usage is TRBJ1-1; D uncertain. The germline gives CDR1 MGHRA, CDR2 YSYEKL. The CDR3 consists of 15 residues. V lost 1 base to trimming and J lost 7 bases, with 16 bases between them. Here the CDR3 DNA reads TGCGCCAGCAGCCAAGGCCCGACAATGTGGGGTGAAGCTTTCTTT. The encoded protein is CASSQGPTMWGEAFF.

This CDR3 is CASSRRRQGRDQPQHF. The CDR3 DNA is TGTGCCAGCAGTCGCAGGAGACAGGGTAGGGATCAGCCCCAGCATTTT. The rearrangement joins TRBV6-5 to TRBJ1-5, with 7 bases matching TRBD1. Germline V gene sequence: CDR1 MNHEY, CDR2 SVGAGI. With V trimmed by 5 bases and J by 5 bases, 12 bases remained unmatched. The length of the CDR3 is 16 residues.

This clonotype was seen a single time. A much bigger clone sits one base away, suggesting this may be a read error. The V gene is TRBV7-8, the J gene TRBJ2-7; D remains unclear. Germline-derived CDR1 and CDR2 are SGHVS and FQNEAQ. The CDR3 loop spans 14 amino acids. Between the trimmed V and J ends, which lost 2 bases and 2 bases, there was a span of 10 bases. This CDR3 is CASSLMLPAYEQYF. Written as DNA, the CDR3 is TGTGCCAGCAGCTTAATGCTGCCAGCCTACGAGCAGTACTTC.

The rearrangement links TRBV11-2 to TRBJ2-5, with TRBD2 matching over 9 bases. The length of the CDR3 is 16 residues. Germline V gives CDR1 SGHAT, CDR2 FQNNGV. Unmatched junction bases numbered 11, after V lost 5 bases and J lost 4 bases. Here the CDR3 DNA reads TGTGCCAGCAGCAGAGTGGAGAGCGGGGGGCGAGAGACCCAGTACTTC. It yields the protein CASSRVESGGRETQYF.

This clonotype was counted a single time. A read error may account for a junction end that differs from germline. This rearrangement joins TRBV11-3 to TRBJ1-3; no firm D call. The CDR3 is 15 amino acids. The germline V gene encodes CDR1 SGHNT and CDR2 YENEEA. Here the CDR3 reads CVSSQEERARNTIYF. CDR3 DNA sequence: TGTGTCAGCAGTCAGGAGGAGCGCGCGAGAAACACCATATATTTT. Supplemented by reference TRBV11-3 and TRBJ1-3, the full variable domain reads EAGVVQSPRYKIIEKKQPVAFWCNPISGHNTLYWYLQNLGQGPELLIRYENEEAVDDSQLPKDRFSAERLKGVDSTLKIQPAELGDSAVYLCVSSQEERARNTIYFGEGSWLTVV.

This clonotype was seen only a few times. The chain has TRBV14 and TRBJ2-5, with D hard to call. Germline CDR1 reads SGHDN; CDR2 reads FVKESK. V gave up 4 bases and J gave up 5 bases, with 8 bases separating them. The CDR3 is 12 residues long. CDR3 DNA sequence: TGTGCCAGCAGCCTTGGTTGGGAGACCCAGTACTTC. Translation: CASSLGWETQYF.

Concerning this clonotype: A read error is possible here, since a much larger clone lies one base away. The J gene is TRBJ2-3, the V gene TRBV29-1, with a tentative D call TRBD1 (6 bases). V lost 6 bases and J 7 bases, leaving 17 bases between the germline ends. CDR3 length equals 13 residues. Looked up from germline, CDR1 is SQVTM and CDR2 is ANQGSEA. The CDR3 bases are TGCAGCGTGGGTTGGGGGCAAGGAAATACGCAGTATTTT. It is translated as CSVGWGQGNTQYF.

On this clonotype: This may come from a read error, since a much larger clone is one base off. This is likely a read error, given that the CDR3 carries no conserved phenylalanine or tryptophan at its end. The chain has TRBV29-1 and TRBJ2-5, with TRBD2 matching over 7 bases. Per the germline V gene, CDR1 is SQVTM and CDR2 is ANQGSEA. V dropped 5 bases and J dropped 6; count of bases not matched to a gene: 15. The CDR3 has 15 residues. This CDR3 is CSVLSPGGMSKTQYL. In nucleotides, the CDR3 is TGCAGCGTTCTCTCCCCGGGGGGTATGTCTAAGACCCAGTACCTC.

This chain joins TRBV20-1 and TRBJ2-7; D tentatively fits TRBD1 or TRBD2 (6 bases each). Per germline, CDR1 DFQATT and CDR2 SNEGSKA (reference sequence). Deletions cut 3 bases from V and 3 bases from J, with 15 bases between. The CDR3 length is 14 residues. The CDR3 nucleotides read TGCAGTGCTAGCCCGATAGGGGGGTTCTACGAGCAGTACTTC. Amino acid sequence: CSASPIGGFYEQYF.

The chain joins TRBV11-2 to TRBJ1-6; D uncertain. Deletions cut 2 bases from V and 8 bases from J, with 31 bases between. This CDR3 has 21 amino acids. CDR1 is SGHAT, CDR2 FQNNGV, per germline. Here the CDR3 DNA reads TGTGCCAGCAGCTTATTACCCCCCACTAATTTAGGCGATTCATATGATTCACCCCTCCACTTT. Encoded protein: CASSLLPPTNLGDSYDSPLHF.

Notes on this clonotype: Since the CDR3 does not end with the conserved phenylalanine or tryptophan, this likely comes from a read error. The CDR3 region is CASSQEGIGSSETQYY. The DNA of the CDR3 is TGCGCCAGCAGCCAAGAAGGTATCGGGAGTTCAGAGACCCAGTACTAC. This chain links TRBV4-3 with TRBJ2-5; possible D gene TRBD2, 6 bases. In germline, CDR1 is LGHNA, CDR2 YSLEER. The CDR3 contains 16 residues. V gave up 0 bases and J gave up 4 bases, with 15 bases separating them.

The chain combines TRBV11-2 with TRBJ1-4; 8 nucleotides line up with TRBD1. Germline-derived CDR1 and CDR2 are SGHAT and FQNNGV. V dropped 3 bases and J dropped 7; count of bases not matched to a gene: 7. There are 15 residues in the CDR3. The DNA of the CDR3 is TGTGCCAGCAGCTTTCGACAGGGGTCTAGTGAAAAACTGTTTTTT. Encoded protein: CASSFRQGSSEKLFF. The full variable domain, in which reference TRBV11-2 and TRBJ1-4 provide the parts outside the CDR3, is EAGVAQSPRYKIIEKRQSVAFWCNPISGHATLYWYQQILGQGPKLLIQFQNNGVVDDSQLPKDRFSAERLKGVDSTLKIQPAKLEDSAVYLCASSFRQGSSEKLFFGSGTQLSVL.

The chain has TRBV7-9 and TRBJ2-5; 13 bases match TRBD2. Trimming at V came to 5 bases and at J to 7 bases, leaving 13 bases not matched to a gene. The CDR3 runs 17 residues. Germline values: CDR1 SEHNR, CDR2 FQNEAQ (reference sequence). The CDR3 DNA sequence: TGTGCCAGCAGCAGAAGGACTAGCGGGAGAGCAGCTGTGACCCAGTACTTC. This encodes CASSRRTSGRAAVTQYF.

This clonotype was seen more than once but under ten times. The genes are TRBV4-1 and TRBJ2-5; no definite D call. Trimming pared 0 bases from V and 7 bases from J, leaving 9 bases between. CDR1 is MGHRA, CDR2 YSYEKL, per germline. CDR3 length: 13 residues. The CDR3 protein is CASSQDAGGTQYF. CDR3 DNA: TGCGCCAGCAGCCAAGATGCCGGCGGGACCCAGTACTTC.

This clonotype was seen ten or more times. The chain has TRBV29-1 and TRBJ2-5; D is ambiguous. The germline CDR1 and CDR2 sequences are SQVTM and ANQGSEA. CDR3 length: 12 residues. Trimming took off 6 bases at V and 4 bases at J, with 12 bases between the two ends. The CDR3 here is CSVADGLETQYF. DNA of the CDR3: TGCAGCGTGGCAGACGGTCTAGAGACCCAGTACTTC.

Remarks on this clonotype: One end of the junction varies from germline; a read error may be responsible. V usage is TRBV20-1 and J usage is TRBJ2-7; D unresolved. This CDR3 spans 12 amino acids. Germline assignment: CDR1 DFQATT and CDR2 SNEGSKA (reference sequence). The CDR3 region has the DNA TGCAGTGCCTTAAGCGACGGCTACGAGCAGAACTTC. The encoded protein is CSALSDGYEQNF.

This chain joins TRBV5-6 and TRBJ1-2; D not certain. The germline CDR1 and CDR2 sequences are SGHDT and YYEEEE. The CDR3 totals 14 residues. The ends were cut back, 4 bases at V and 2 bases at J, with 12 bases in the middle. The CDR3 coding sequence is TGTGCCAGCAGCCTCTGGACGTCGAACTATGGCTACACCTTC. Protein sequence: CASSLWTSNYGYTF.

As concerns this clonotype: Possible read error: a much larger clone is one base away. In nucleotides, the CDR3 is TGTGCCATCAGCTCCAACAGCTACGAGCAGTACTTC. Protein product: CAISSNSYEQYF. J is TRBJ2-7 and V is TRBV13; the D is unclear. The CDR3 totals 12 residues. Germline CDR1 reads PRHDT; CDR2 reads FYEKMQ (reference sequence).

Regarding this clonotype: The junction shows a germline mismatch at one end, possibly a read error. The chain recombines TRBV7-9 with TRBJ2-6; a weak D match, TRBD2 (5 bases). The CDR3 loop spans 18 amino acids. The germline CDR1 and CDR2 sequences are SEHNR and FQNEAQ (reference sequence). The CDR3 DNA reads TGTGCCAGCACCGTTGGGAGTGTCGGGCTCTCTGGGGACAACGTCCTGACTTTC. It specifies CASTVGSVGLSGDNVLTF.

Concerning this clonotype itself: At one boundary the junction diverges from the germline segment, which might be a read error. This chain connects TRBV11-2 to TRBJ1-1; D unresolved. The CDR3 consists of 18 residues. The germline CDR1 and CDR2 sequences are SGHAT and FQNNGV. The CDR3 DNA sequence: TGTGCCAGCAGCTTAGTTGTCCGGGATAAATGGGCGAACACTGAAGCTTCCTTT. Translated, it gives CASSLVVRDKWANTEASF.

This clonotype was recorded many times. The chain has TRBV20-1 and TRBJ1-2, with D hard to call. CDR1 is DFQATT and CDR2 is SNEGSKA in the germline V gene (reference sequence). The CDR3 contains 14 residues. The V and J ends lost 1 base and 6 bases respectively, with 15 bases between them. In DNA form, the CDR3 reads TGCAGTGCTAGAGCCCTTGTGGGGTTTCATGGCTACACCTTC. Its translation: CSARALVGFHGYTF.

About this clonotype: At one of its ends the junction is not consistent with the germline gene, which may arise from a read error. The rearrangement joins TRBV4-3 to TRBJ2-7; 7 nucleotides agree with TRBD1. This CDR3 has 16 amino acids. CDR1 and CDR2 (germline): LGHNA, YSLEER. The CDR3 DNA is TGCGCCAGCAGTCAAGAGTATACAGGGGCGACCTACGAGCAGTACTTC. It yields the protein CASSQEYTGATYEQYF.

Note on this clonotype: The junction differs from germline at one of its ends, possibly a read error. The rearrangement uses TRBV6-1 and TRBJ2-4, with TRBD1 matching 9 bases. The germline CDR1 and CDR2 sequences are MNHNS and SASEGT. CDR3 size: 14 residues. The CDR3 region is CASILDRGGNIQCF. CDR3 DNA: TGTGCCAGCATCTTGGACAGGGGCGGCAACATTCAGTGCTTC.

On this clonotype itself: With a much larger clone just one base away, this may be a read error. The chain is built from TRBV7-9 and TRBJ2-7; D may be TRBD1 (6 bases). The CDR3 consists of 15 residues. Germline V gene data show CDR1 as SEHNR and CDR2 as FQNEAQ (reference sequence). CDR3 nucleotide sequence: TGTGCCAGCAGCTTAGTCTGGGGGCTATCCCTCGAGGAGTACTTC. As protein: CASSLVWGLSLEEYF.

The V and J genes are TRBV6-1 and TRBJ1-6, with unresolved D. Germline CDR1 MNHNS, CDR2 SASEGT. The CDR3 contains 14 residues. V lost 11 bases and J lost 0, with 11 bases in between. CDR3 DNA sequence: TGTGCCTGCGGCGTCAGCTCCTATAATTCACCCCTCCACTTT. Its protein is CACGVSSYNSPLHF.

In the case of this clonotype: The germline gene is not matched at one end of the junction; a read error may be the cause. The gene calls are TRBV20-1 and TRBJ1-5, with D uncertain. Germline lookup yields CDR1 DFQATT and CDR2 SNEGSKA (reference sequence). The CDR3 sequence is 14 residues long. The CDR3 sequence: CSALAGRVNQPHHF. Written as DNA, the CDR3 is TGCAGTGCCCTCGCGGGTCGGGTCAACCAGCCCCATCATTTT.

With regard to this clonotype: The CDR3 carries no conserved terminal phenylalanine or tryptophan, so it likely arises from a read error. The rearrangement uses TRBV29-1 and TRBJ2-5; D is undetermined. The CDR3 has 12 residues. The V end lost 6 bases, the J end lost 5 bases, and 13 bases lay between the germline ends. Looked up from germline, CDR1 is SQVTM and CDR2 is ANQGSEA. CDR3 sequence (DNA): TGCAGCGTCGCCTCCTTTGTTGAGACCCAGTACCTC. Translation gives CSVASFVETQYL.

Remarks on this clonotype: A read error may account for a junction end that differs from germline. J is TRBJ2-3 and V is TRBV20-1; D unclear. The length of the CDR3 is 14 residues. Germline V gene data show CDR1 as DFQATT and CDR2 as SNEGSKA (reference sequence). In nucleotides, the CDR3 is TGCAGTGATAGAGACGGCTTATTCACAGATACGCTGTATTTT. Protein sequence: CSDRDGLFTDTLYF.